These 3 T cell receptor beta chains were all obtained from the same sample, sequenced in a study of blood T cell repertoires in COVID-19. Assay used: immunoSEQ multiplex PCR; TCRdb lists only in-frame clones, some missing. The sample comprises 240,000 or so clones, around 90% of which are singletons, and 0.65% to 0.9% rests with the top ten. Sequencing input: peripheral blood. These receptor sequences come from a woman between 25 and 40 years old with acute or convalescent COVID-19.

The genes are TRBV7-2 and TRBJ2-3; D possibly corresponds to TRBD1 (5 bases). This CDR3 spans 15 amino acids. From germline, CDR1 is SGHTA and CDR2 FQGNSA. Trimming pared 0 bases from V and 2 bases from J, leaving 9 bases between. CDR3: CASSLAVTATDTQYF. Written as DNA, the CDR3 is TGTGCCAGCAGCTTAGCTGTGACAGCCACAGATACGCAGTATTTT.

The chain joins TRBV5-1 to TRBJ2-2; D is perhaps TRBD2 (6 bases). CDR3 length: 16 residues. Germline CDR1 and CDR2: SGHRS and YFSETQ. Trimming took off 1 base at V and 6 bases at J, with 16 bases between the two ends. CDR3 protein: CASSLSLALQAGELFF. The CDR3, as DNA: TGCGCCAGCAGCTTGTCGCTAGCGCTCCAGGCCGGGGAGCTGTTTTTT.

This clone was found once. The V and J genes are TRBV29-1 and TRBJ2-7; TRBD1 is a possible D gene (6 bases). Germline values: CDR1 SQVTM, CDR2 ANQGSEA. CDR3 length equals 12 residues. The V gene lost 7 bases and the J gene lost 3 bases, with 13 bases spanning the gap. In nucleotides, the CDR3 is TGCAGCGGGGGCAGGGGTAACTACGAGCAGTACTTC. Its translation is CSGGRGNYEQYF.